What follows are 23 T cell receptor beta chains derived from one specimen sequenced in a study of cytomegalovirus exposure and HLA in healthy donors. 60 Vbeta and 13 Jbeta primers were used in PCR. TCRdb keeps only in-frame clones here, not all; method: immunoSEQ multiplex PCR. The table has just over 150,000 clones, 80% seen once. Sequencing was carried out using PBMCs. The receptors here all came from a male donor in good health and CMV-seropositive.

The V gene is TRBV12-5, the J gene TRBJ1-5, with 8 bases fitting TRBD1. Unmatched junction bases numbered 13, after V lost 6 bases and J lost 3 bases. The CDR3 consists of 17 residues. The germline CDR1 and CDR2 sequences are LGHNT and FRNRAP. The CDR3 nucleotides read TGTGCTAGTGGCCCAATCTCAGGGGGCGCGCTCAATCAGCCCCAGCATTTT. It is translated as CASGPISGGALNQPQHF. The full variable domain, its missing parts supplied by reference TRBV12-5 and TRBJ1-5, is DARVTQTPRHKVTEMGQEVTMRCQPILGHNTVFWYRQTMMQGLELLAYFRNRAPLDDSGMPKDRFSAEMPDATLATLKIQPSEPRDSAVYFCASGPISGGALNQPQHFGDGTRLSIL.

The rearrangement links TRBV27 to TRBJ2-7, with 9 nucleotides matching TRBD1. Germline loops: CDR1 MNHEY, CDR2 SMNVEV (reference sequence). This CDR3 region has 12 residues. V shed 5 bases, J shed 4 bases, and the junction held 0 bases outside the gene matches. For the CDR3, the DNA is TGTGCCAGCAGTGGGACAGGGTACGAGCAGTACTTC. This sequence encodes CASSGTGYEQYF.

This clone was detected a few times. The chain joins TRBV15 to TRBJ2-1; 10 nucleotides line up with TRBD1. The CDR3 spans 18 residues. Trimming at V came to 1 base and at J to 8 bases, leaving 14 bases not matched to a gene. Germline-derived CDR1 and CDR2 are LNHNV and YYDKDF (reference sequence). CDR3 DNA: TGTGCCACCAGCAGAGTCGCCAGGGTGGGACAGGGGTGGCATGAGCAGTTCTTC. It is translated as CATSRVARVGQGWHEQFF.

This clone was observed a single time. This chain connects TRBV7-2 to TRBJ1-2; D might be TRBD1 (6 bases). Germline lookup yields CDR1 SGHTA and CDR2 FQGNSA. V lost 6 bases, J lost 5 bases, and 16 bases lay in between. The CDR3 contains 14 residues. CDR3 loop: CASSPSGGGYGYTF. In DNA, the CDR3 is TGTGCCAGCAGTCCGTCGGGGGGCGGGTATGGCTACACCTTC.

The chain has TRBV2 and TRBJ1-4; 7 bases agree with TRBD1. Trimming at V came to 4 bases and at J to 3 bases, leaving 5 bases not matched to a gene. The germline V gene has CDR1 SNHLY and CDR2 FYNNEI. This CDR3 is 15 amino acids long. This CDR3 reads CASSAQGNPNEKLFF. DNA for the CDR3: TGTGCCAGCAGTGCACAGGGGAATCCTAATGAAAAACTGTTTTTT.

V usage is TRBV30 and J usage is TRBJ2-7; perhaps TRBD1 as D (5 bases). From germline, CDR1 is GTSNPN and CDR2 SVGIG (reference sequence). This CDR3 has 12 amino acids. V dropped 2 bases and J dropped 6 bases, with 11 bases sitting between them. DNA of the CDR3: TGTGCCTGGAGTTCCTTTAGGGGCGAGCAGTACTTC. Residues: CAWSSFRGEQYF.

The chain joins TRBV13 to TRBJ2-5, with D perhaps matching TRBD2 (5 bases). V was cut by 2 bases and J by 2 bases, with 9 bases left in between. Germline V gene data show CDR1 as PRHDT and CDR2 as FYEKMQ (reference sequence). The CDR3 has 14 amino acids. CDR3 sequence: CASSLRPGQETQYF. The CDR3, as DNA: TGTGCCAGCAGCTTACGGCCGGGACAAGAGACCCAGTACTTC.

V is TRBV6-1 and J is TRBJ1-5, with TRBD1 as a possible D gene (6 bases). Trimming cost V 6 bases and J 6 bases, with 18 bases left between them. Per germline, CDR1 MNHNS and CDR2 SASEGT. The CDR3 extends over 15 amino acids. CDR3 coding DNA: TGTGCCAGCAGGCCAACAGGGTCGTTGGCTCAGCCCCAGCATTTT. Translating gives CASRPTGSLAQPQHF.

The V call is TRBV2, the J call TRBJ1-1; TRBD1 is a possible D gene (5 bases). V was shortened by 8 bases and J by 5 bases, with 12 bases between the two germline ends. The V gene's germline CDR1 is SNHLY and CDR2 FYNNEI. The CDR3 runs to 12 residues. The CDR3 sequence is CASGGARTEAFF. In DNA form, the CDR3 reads TGTGCCAGCGGAGGGGCTAGGACTGAAGCTTTCTTT.

Here the CDR3 reads CASGLELLSGSVSGEQFF. The CDR3 DNA reads as TGTGCTAGTGGTTTGGAGCTGCTTAGCGGGAGCGTATCCGGGGAGCAGTTCTTC. This sequence joins TRBV12-5 and TRBJ2-1; the match to TRBD2 covers 9 bases. The CDR3 is 18 residues long. Looked up from germline, CDR1 is LGHNT and CDR2 is FRNRAP. The V and J ends lost 1 base and 10 bases, in that order; junction bases with no gene match: 17.

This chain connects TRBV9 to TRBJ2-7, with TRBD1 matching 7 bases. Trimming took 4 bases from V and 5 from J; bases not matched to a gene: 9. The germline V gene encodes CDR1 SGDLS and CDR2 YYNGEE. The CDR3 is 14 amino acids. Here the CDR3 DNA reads TGTGCCAGCAGCTCCCGGGACAGAGGGGACGAGCAGTACTTC. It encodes CASSSRDRGDEQYF.

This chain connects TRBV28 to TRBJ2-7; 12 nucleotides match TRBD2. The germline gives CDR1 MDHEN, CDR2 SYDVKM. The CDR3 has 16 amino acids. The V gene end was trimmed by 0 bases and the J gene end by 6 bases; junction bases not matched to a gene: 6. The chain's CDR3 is CASSLWMTSGSPEQYF. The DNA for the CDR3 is TGTGCCAGCAGTTTATGGATGACTAGCGGGAGCCCCGAGCAGTACTTC.

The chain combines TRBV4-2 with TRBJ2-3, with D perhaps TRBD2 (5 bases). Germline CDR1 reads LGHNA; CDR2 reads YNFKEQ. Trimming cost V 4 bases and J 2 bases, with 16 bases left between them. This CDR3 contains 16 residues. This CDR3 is CASSLVAGATTDTQYF. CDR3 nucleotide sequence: TGTGCCAGCAGCCTCGTGGCGGGCGCTACCACAGATACGCAGTATTTT.

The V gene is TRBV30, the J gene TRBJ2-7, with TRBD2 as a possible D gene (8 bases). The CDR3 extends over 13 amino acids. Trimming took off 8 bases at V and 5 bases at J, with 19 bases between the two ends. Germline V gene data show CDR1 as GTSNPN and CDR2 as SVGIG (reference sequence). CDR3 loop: CAGGRTGAHEQYF. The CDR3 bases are TGTGCCGGCGGGAGGACAGGTGCCCACGAGCAGTACTTC.

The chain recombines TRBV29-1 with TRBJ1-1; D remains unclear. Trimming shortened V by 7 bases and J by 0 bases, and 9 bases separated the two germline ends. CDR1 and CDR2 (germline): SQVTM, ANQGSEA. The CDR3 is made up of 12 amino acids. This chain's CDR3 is CSAGGVNTEAFF. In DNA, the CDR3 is TGCAGCGCAGGAGGAGTGAACACTGAAGCTTTCTTT.

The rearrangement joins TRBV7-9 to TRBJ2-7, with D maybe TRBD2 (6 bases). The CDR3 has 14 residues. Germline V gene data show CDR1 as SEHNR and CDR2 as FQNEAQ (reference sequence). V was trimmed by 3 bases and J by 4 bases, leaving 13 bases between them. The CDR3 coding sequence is TGTGCCAGCAGCTTTCCCGGGAGCGGGTACGAGCAGTACTTC. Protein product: CASSFPGSGYEQYF.

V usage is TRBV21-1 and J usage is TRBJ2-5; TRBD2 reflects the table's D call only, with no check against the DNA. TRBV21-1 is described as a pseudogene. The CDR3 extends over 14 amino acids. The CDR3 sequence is CASSKEHAQETQYF. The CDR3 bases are TGTGCCAGCAGCAAAGAGCACGCCCAAGAGACCCAGTACTTC.

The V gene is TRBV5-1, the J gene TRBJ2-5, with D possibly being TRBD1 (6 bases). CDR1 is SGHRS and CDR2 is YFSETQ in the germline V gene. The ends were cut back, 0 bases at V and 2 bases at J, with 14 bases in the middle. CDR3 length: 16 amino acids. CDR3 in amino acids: CASSLELGGEQETQYF. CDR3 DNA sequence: TGCGCCAGCAGCTTGGAGCTAGGGGGAGAACAAGAGACCCAGTACTTC.

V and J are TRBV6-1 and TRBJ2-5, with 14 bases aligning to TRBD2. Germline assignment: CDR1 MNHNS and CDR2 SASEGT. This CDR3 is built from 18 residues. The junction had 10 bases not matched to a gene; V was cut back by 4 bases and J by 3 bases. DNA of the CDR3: TGTGCCAGCAGTGGGGGATCTCCGGGACTAGCGGGGGAAGAGACCCAGTACTTC. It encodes CASSGGSPGLAGEETQYF.

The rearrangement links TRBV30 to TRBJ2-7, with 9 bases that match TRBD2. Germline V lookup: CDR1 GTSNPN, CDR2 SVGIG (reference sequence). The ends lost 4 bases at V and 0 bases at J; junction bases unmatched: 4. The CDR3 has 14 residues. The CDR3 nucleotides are TGTGCCTGGAATGGACTAGCGAGCTCCTACGAGCAGTACTTC. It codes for CAWNGLASSYEQYF.

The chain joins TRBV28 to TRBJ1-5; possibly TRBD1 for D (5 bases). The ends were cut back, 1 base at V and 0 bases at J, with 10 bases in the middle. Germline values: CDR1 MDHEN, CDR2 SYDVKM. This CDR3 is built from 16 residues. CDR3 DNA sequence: TGTGCCAGCAGTTTATTTGGGGCGTATAGCAATCAGCCCCAGCATTTT. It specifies CASSLFGAYSNQPQHF.

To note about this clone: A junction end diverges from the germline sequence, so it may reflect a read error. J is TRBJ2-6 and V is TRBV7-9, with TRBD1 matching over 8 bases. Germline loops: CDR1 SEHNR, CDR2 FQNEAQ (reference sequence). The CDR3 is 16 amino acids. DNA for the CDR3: TGTTCCAGCAGACAAGGACAGGGAACTGGGGCCAACGTCCTGACTTTC. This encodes CSSRQGQGTGANVLTF.

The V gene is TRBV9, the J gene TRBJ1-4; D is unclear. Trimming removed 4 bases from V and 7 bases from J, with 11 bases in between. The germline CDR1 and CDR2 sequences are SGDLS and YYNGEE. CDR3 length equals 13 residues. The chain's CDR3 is CASSPRGGEKLFF. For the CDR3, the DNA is TGTGCCAGCAGCCCCCGGGGTGGTGAAAAACTGTTTTTT.